This entry is about one T cell receptor beta chain. CD8+ and CD4+ T cells circulating in blood were sequenced for TCR beta. The data were taken from a study of CD8 T cells in Susac syndrome. RNA was extracted with the RNeasy kit, and a quantity of roughly 0.5 to 1 ug was reverse transcribed using random hexamers. A multiplex approach, immunoSEQ multiplex PCR, amplified TCR beta CDR3 across 54 Vbeta and 13 Jbeta. TCRdb reprocessed the immunoSEQ multiplex PCR reads via MiXCR and lists one record per CDR3 protein. The sample shows 190,000 or so distinct CDR3 sequences, roughly 94% of them seen only once. The CDR3 spans 13 residues. V was trimmed by 4 bases and J by 8 bases, leaving 12 bases between them.

The chain has TRBV12-3 or TRBV12-4 and TRBJ2-1; D assignment may be TRBD1 or TRBD2 (5 bases each). The sequence was obtained from a human donor with multiple sclerosis. The sample was CD4+ T cells from PBMCs. CDR3 in amino acids: CASSSRGEDEQFF. DNA of the CDR3: TGTGCCAGCAGTTCGAGGGGAGAGGATGAGCAGTTCTTC.